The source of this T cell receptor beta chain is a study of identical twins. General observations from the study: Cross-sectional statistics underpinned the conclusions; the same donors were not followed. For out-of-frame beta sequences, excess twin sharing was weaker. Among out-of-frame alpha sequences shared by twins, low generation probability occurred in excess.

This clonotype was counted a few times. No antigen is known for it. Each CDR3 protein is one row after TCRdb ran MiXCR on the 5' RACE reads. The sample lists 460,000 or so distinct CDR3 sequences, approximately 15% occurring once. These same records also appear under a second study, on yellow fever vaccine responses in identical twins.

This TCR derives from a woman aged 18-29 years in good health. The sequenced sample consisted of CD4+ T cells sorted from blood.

The CDR3 spells CAIAGRNSPLHF. CDR3 bases: TGTGCCATCGCGGGCAGGAATTCACCCCTCCACTTT. This chain uses TRBV6-2 or TRBV6-3 with TRBJ1-6; D ambiguous. The V and J ends lost 10 bases and 7 bases respectively, with 11 bases between them. This CDR3 has 12 residues. Germline V gives CDR1 MNHEY, CDR2 SVGEGT.